The rows below give T cell receptor beta chains drawn from one sample of a study of T cell repertoires in cytomegalovirus infection. MiXCR, run by TCRdb on the reads, gives a single entry per CDR3 protein. The sample yields roughly 760,000 distinct CDR3 sequences, 35% seen once. The sample taken for sequencing was PBMCs. These receptors originate from a human donor in good health (CMV status not recorded). Some clones in this sample may be carry-over from other donors' samples. Both conserved end residues are part of each CDR3. The D gene is left open where the match is weak. For some rows the clone size is stated as once, few or many, or as a class when expanded; others skip it.

>TRBJ2-5|.|TRBV19|.
TGTGCCAGTAGTATAGGGCAGGTGCAAGAGACCCAGTACTTC
CASSIGQVQETQYF
>TRBJ1-3|.|TRBV20-1|.
TGCAGTGCTAGAGAAAGGGGAAACACCATATATTTT
CSARERGNTIYF
>TRBJ2-1|.|TRBV19|TRBD2
TGTGCCAGTAGTCACCTACTAGCGGGGAATAACAATGAGCAGTTCTTC
CASSHLLAGNNNEQFF
>TRBJ1-1|.|TRBV9|.
TGTGCCAGCTACCCCGCCACTGAAGCTTTCTTT
CASYPATEAFF
>TRBJ1-2|few|TRBV7-2|.
TGTGCCAGCAGCTTAGAGTGGACATCCCATGGCTACACCTTC
CASSLEWTSHGYTF
>TRBJ1-1|.|TRBV7-8|.
TGTTCCAGCAGCTTCGAGGCCAACACTGAAGCTTTCTTT
CSSSFEANTEAFF
>TRBJ2-7|.|TRBV29-1|TRBD2
TGCAGCGTGTTAGCGGGAGCCTACGAGCAGTACTTC
CSVLAGAYEQYF
>TRBJ2-1|.|TRBV5-1|TRBD1
TGCGCCAGCAGCCCGTCGACAGGGTCTTACAAGGAGCAGTTCTTC
CASSPSTGSYKEQFF
>TRBJ1-1|.|TRBV12-3/TRBV12-4|.
TGTGCCAGCAGTTTTAGGGTCTCCGGCACTGAAGCTTTCTTT
CASSFRVSGTEAFF
>TRBJ1-1|few|TRBV6-1|TRBD1
TGTGCCAGCAACTCCGGGACAGGGATCACTGAAGCTTTCTTT
CASNSGTGITEAFF
>TRBJ2-5|.|TRBV7-6|.
TGTGCCAGCAGCTTAGGTGTCATTCCTACCCAAGAGACCCAGTACTTC
CASSLGVIPTQETQYF
>TRBJ1-1|few|TRBV6-1|TRBD1
TGTGCCAGCAGTGAAAGGACAGGGGGCACTACTGAAGCTTTCTTT
CASSERTGGTTEAFF
>TRBJ1-6|few|TRBV18|TRBD1
TGTGCCAGCTCACCACCGGGACAGACTAATTCACCCCTCCACTTT
CASSPPGQTNSPLHF
>TRBJ1-6|.|TRBV28|TRBD1
TGTGCCAGAAGTTTCTTAATACAGGGGCGAGATAATTCACCCCTCCACTTT
CARSFLIQGRDNSPLHF
>TRBJ1-5|.|TRBV24-1|.
TGTGCCACCGCTGCGGGGGCGGTTGGGCCCCAGCATTTT
CATAAGAVGPQHF
>TRBJ1-3|many|TRBV28|.
TGTGCCAGCAGTTTAGGGAGTGCTGGAAACACCATATATTTT
CASSLGSAGNTIYF
>TRBJ2-7|few|TRBV19|.
TGTGCCAGTAGTATAGGTTCCAGGAGTTACGAGCAGTACTTC
CASSIGSRSYEQYF
>TRBJ2-7|.|TRBV7-6|.
TGTGCCAGCAGCTGGGCCGCGAACTACGAGCAGTACTTC
CASSWAANYEQYF
>TRBJ2-2|.|TRBV4-1|TRBD1
TGCTCCAGCAGCCAAGAGGCACAGGGGACCACCGGGGAGCTGTTTTTT
CSSSQEAQGTTGELFF
>TRBJ1-5|many|TRBV7-8|TRBD1
TGTGCCAGCAGCTTAGATCGGGCGGCACAGGGGGCTGGCAATCAGCCCCAGCATTTT
CASSLDRAAQGAGNQPQHF
>TRBJ2-2|.|TRBV19|.
TGTGCCAGTATGCCGGGGTACAACACCGGGGAGCTGTTTTTT
CASMPGYNTGELFF
>TRBJ1-2|few|TRBV19|.
TGTGCCAGTAGTATTGAGTCCCCCCTGCAGGGGTCGTACTATGGCTACACCTTC
CASSIESPLQGSYYGYTF
>TRBJ1-2|few|TRBV28|TRBD1
TGTGCCAGCACCGCGACAGGGAACTATGGCTACACCTTC
CASTATGNYGYTF
>TRBJ2-7|.|TRBV5-3|.
TGTGCCAGCAGCTTGGCGGGACAGTCCATCTACGAGCAGTACTTC
CASSLAGQSIYEQYF
>TRBJ2-7|.|TRBV29-1|.
TGCAGCGTTATCGGTCTGGAGACCTCCTACGAGCAGTACTTC
CSVIGLETSYEQYF
>TRBJ1-1|few|TRBV28|.
TGTGCCAGCAGTAAGGGCGGTATGAACACTGAAGCTTTCTTT
CASSKGGMNTEAFF
>TRBJ1-5|.|TRBV6-5|.
TGTGCCAGCAGTTTAAGGATTCCGGGACACTTGAATCAGCCCCAGCATTTT
CASSLRIPGHLNQPQHF
>TRBJ1-2|few|TRBV6-1|.
TGTGCCAGCAGTGAATTCCCTCCGGGCTATGGCTACACCTTC
CASSEFPPGYGYTF
>TRBJ2-7|.|TRBV5-4|.
TGTGCCAGCAGCTTTAGGGACATCACCTACGAGCAGTACTTC
CASSFRDITYEQYF
>TRBJ1-2|.|TRBV28|.
TGTGCCAGCAGTTTAAAGGGTTGGGGTGGAGGCTACACCTTC
CASSLKGWGGGYTF
>TRBJ2-3|once|TRBV28|.
TGTGCCAGCAGCACCCAGGGGGGACCCACAGATACGCAGTATTTT
CASSTQGGPTDTQYF
>TRBJ2-1|.|TRBV20-1|.
TGCAGTGCTAGAGTCAGATACTACAATGAGCAGTTCTTC
CSARVRYYNEQFF
>TRBJ2-7|.|TRBV19|.
TGTGCCAGTAGTAGGCTTTCGGGGGGCTCCAGCTCCTACGAGCAGTACTTC
CASSRLSGGSSSYEQYF
>TRBJ1-1|.|TRBV20-1|.
TGCAGTGCCCCCGACCGGACAACGAACGCTGAAGCTTTCTTT
CSAPDRTTNAEAFF
>TRBJ1-2|few|TRBV28|TRBD1
TGTGCCAGCAGTACGGGACAGGTCTTAAGGGATGGCTACACCTTC
CASSTGQVLRDGYTF
>TRBJ1-4|few|TRBV7-8|.
TGTGCCAGCAGCTTAGGTGGGGGGCAGAAGAATGAAAAACTGTTTTTT
CASSLGGGQKNEKLFF
>TRBJ2-4|.|TRBV28|.
TGTGCCAGCAGTTTATCCCCAGACCCGCTAGCCAAAAACATTCAGTACTTC
CASSLSPDPLAKNIQYF
>TRBJ1-6|.|TRBV6-5|.
TGTGCCAGCAGGGACATCAATTCACCCCTCCACTTT
CASRDINSPLHF
>TRBJ2-6|few|TRBV28|.
TGTGCCAGCAGACCACGTCGGGGGACCCGGTCTGGGGCCAACGTCCTGACTTTC
CASRPRRGTRSGANVLTF
>TRBJ2-5|.|TRBV7-6|.
TGTGCTAGCAGCTTAGCACAGGGTGAGGGGGAGACCCAGTACTTC
CASSLAQGEGETQYF
>TRBJ1-2|once|TRBV7-2|TRBD1
TGTGCCAGAAGCTTAGACAGGGTGGCTGGCTGCACCTTC
CARSLDRVAGCTF
>TRBJ1-1|.|TRBV6-5|.
TGTGCCAGCAGTGGTCCCCAGGGAGGGGTAACTGAAGCTTTCTTT
CASSGPQGGVTEAFF
>TRBJ1-3|many|TRBV7-3|.
TGTGCCAGCAGCTTAGGGGCCCACCGTGGACATTTT
CASSLGAHRGHF
>TRBJ1-5|.|TRBV7-2|.
TGTGCCAGCAGCTTAGACCAGCAGCCCCAGCATTTT
CASSLDQQPQHF
>TRBJ1-5|.|TRBV6-6|.
TGTGCCAGCAGGAAGAAAAATCAGCCCCAGCATTTT
CASRKKNQPQHF
>TRBJ2-7|.|TRBV7-6|.
TGTGCCAGCAGCCCCGAGTCCGCTGCGGGCCACGAGCAGTACTTC
CASSPESAAGHEQYF
>TRBJ1-3|many|TRBV7-6|TRBD1
TGTGCCAGCAGCTTTACCGGGACAGGGGGAAACACCATATATTTT
CASSFTGTGGNTIYF
>TRBJ2-7|.|TRBV19|.
TGTGCCAGTAGTAGGGTGGCGGAAACAGCCTACGAGCAGTACTTC
CASSRVAETAYEQYF
>TRBJ2-7|many|TRBV11-2|.
TGTGCCAGCAGCGAAAAGGGCCCGTTCGGCGAGCAGTACTTC
CASSEKGPFGEQYF
>TRBJ1-2|.|TRBV6-5|.
TGTGCCAGCAGTGATCAGGGATATGGCTACACCTTC
CASSDQGYGYTF
>TRBJ1-6|once|TRBV27|.
TGTGCCAGCAGTTTACTAGGGGAGAGGAATTCACCCCTCCACTTT
CASSLLGERNSPLHF
>TRBJ2-1|.|TRBV25-1|.
TGTGCCAGCAGTCTCCCGGGGTCCCGGGGCCACAATGAGCAGTTCTTC
CASSLPGSRGHNEQFF
>TRBJ1-4|.|TRBV7-2|.
TGTGCCAGCAGCTTAGTCTGGGGGAATGAAAAACTGTTTTTT
CASSLVWGNEKLFF
>TRBJ2-5|few|TRBV20-1|.
TGCAGTGCTAGAGATCCGCGGGCTAGTATGAGGTCGGCCCAGTACTTC
CSARDPRASMRSAQYF
>TRBJ2-3|.|TRBV20-1|TRBD2
TGCAGTGCTAGACTAGCGGGAGTGGATACGCAGTATTTT
CSARLAGVDTQYF
>TRBJ2-1|.|TRBV15|.
TGTGCCACCAGCCGAACCCCCGGGACCTCAGTAAAAGGAGGGTTCTTC
CATSRTPGTSVKGGFF